The 18 T cell receptor beta chains reported below all come from one sample, sequenced in a study of blood T cells in healthy people across ages. Using a J-beta primer mix together with a sample-barcoded 5' primer, a second PCR was run for 7 to 11 cycles. TCRdb recomputed calls from the 5' RACE reads with MiXCR, one row per CDR3 protein. This table has some 860,000 distinct CDR3 sequences, roughly three fifths appearing once. The specimen was blood. The receptors shown here come from a man aged 35-49 years in good health.

A note on this clonotype: Germline is not matched at one junction end, which may reflect a read error. CDR3 bases: TGTGCCACCAGTGCACGTCGAGGGAATGAGCAGTTATTC. Translating gives CATSARRGNEQLF. The chain has TRBV24-1 and TRBJ2-1, with D tentatively TRBD2 (5 bases). The CDR3 contains 13 residues. CDR1 is KGHDR and CDR2 is SFDVKD in the germline V gene.

This clonotype showed up many times. This chain joins TRBV12-3 or TRBV12-4 and TRBJ2-4; a weak D match, TRBD2 (6 bases). The CDR3 runs to 14 residues. V dropped 5 bases and J dropped 8 bases, with 16 bases sitting between them. The CDR3 sequence: CASSPGTGSHIQYF. The CDR3 DNA follows: TGTGCCAGCAGTCCCGGGACTGGATCCCACATTCAGTACTTC.

This chain connects TRBV9 to TRBJ2-5; no firm D call. This CDR3 region has 15 residues. Germline-derived CDR1 and CDR2 are SGDLS and YYNGEE. Between the trimmed V and J ends, which lost 1 base and 2 bases, there was a span of 12 bases. CDR3 DNA: TGTGCCAGCAGCGTACTTCTAGGCAGTCAAGAGACCCAGTACTTC. This sequence encodes CASSVLLGSQETQYF.

The rearrangement links TRBV6-1 to TRBJ1-4, with D possibly TRBD1 on 6 matching bases. Deletions cut 5 bases from V and 8 bases from J, with 24 bases between. This CDR3 has 17 amino acids. Germline V gene data show CDR1 as MNHNS and CDR2 as SASEGT. CDR3 amino acids: CASSTQTTGGIGEKLFF. The CDR3 nucleotides read TGTGCCAGCAGTACCCAGACGACAGGAGGAATTGGGGAAAAACTGTTTTTT.

The chain combines TRBV30 with TRBJ2-5; D remains ambiguous. V shed 4 bases and J shed 0 bases, with 9 bases lying between them. The CDR3 sequence is 13 residues long. CDR1 and CDR2 from the germline V gene are GTSNPN and SVGIG (reference sequence). Here the CDR3 DNA reads TGTGCCTGGACTGGCGGAGACCAAGAGACCCAGTACTTC. It codes for CAWTGGDQETQYF.

This chain connects TRBV6-5 to TRBJ2-3; 7 bases align to TRBD2. This CDR3 spans 18 amino acids. Germline CDR1 is MNHEY and CDR2 is SVGAGI. With 3 bases clipped from V and 4 bases from J, the junction kept 16 bases outside the gene matches. This CDR3 is CASSYLSGLGGSPDTQYF. The CDR3 nucleotides read TGTGCCAGCAGTTATTTATCGGGTCTGGGCGGGAGCCCAGATACGCAGTATTTT.

This chain uses TRBV11-1 with TRBJ2-7; 7 bases fit TRBD1. Germline V CDR1 and CDR2: SGHAT, FQDESV (reference sequence). The CDR3 covers 12 residues. With V trimmed by 4 bases and J by 6 bases, 3 bases remained unmatched. DNA of the CDR3: TGTGCCAGCAGCTCGGCAGGGGGCGAGCAGTACTTC. Its protein product is CASSSAGGEQYF.

DNA of the CDR3: TGCGCCAGCAGCCAAGACACAACGGGGGGCCGAGAGACCCAGTACTTC. This translates into CASSQDTTGGRETQYF. The genes are TRBV4-1 and TRBJ2-5; a weak D match, TRBD2 (7 bases). CDR1 is MGHRA, CDR2 YSYEKL, per germline. Trimming stripped 0 bases from V and 4 bases from J, with 15 bases between. CDR3 length equals 16 residues.

This CDR3 reads CSVDQYGAGGDRSYNEQFF. CDR3 nucleotides: TGCAGCGTTGATCAGTATGGGGCCGGGGGGGACAGGTCGTACAATGAGCAGTTCTTC. This rearrangement joins TRBV29-1 to TRBJ2-1, with D possibly called TRBD1 or TRBD2 (8 bases each). The CDR3 has 19 residues. V was pared by 3 bases and J by 4 bases, with 28 bases between. The V gene's germline CDR1 is SQVTM and CDR2 ANQGSEA.

This clonotype was observed many times. The gene calls are TRBV29-1 and TRBJ2-1, with D possibly matching TRBD1 (5 bases). CDR3 size: 14 residues. Between the trimmed V and J ends, which lost 5 bases and 7 bases, there was a span of 18 bases. Germline V gives CDR1 SQVTM, CDR2 ANQGSEA. The CDR3: CSVRDRGASNEQFF. The CDR3 bases are TGCAGCGTTAGAGACCGTGGGGCGAGTAATGAGCAGTTCTTC.

The V and J genes are TRBV7-9 and TRBJ1-2; no clear D gene. Germline loops: CDR1 SEHNR, CDR2 FQNEAQ (reference sequence). CDR3 length: 15 residues. Trimming cost V 5 bases and J 2 bases, with 15 bases left between them. CDR3: CASSLTAEGNYGYTF. CDR3 bases: TGTGCCAGCAGCCTAACGGCGGAGGGAAACTATGGCTACACCTTC.

The chain combines TRBV13 with TRBJ2-7, with D tentatively TRBD2 (5 bases). Germline CDR1 reads PRHDT; CDR2 reads FYEKMQ (reference sequence). This CDR3 is 15 amino acids long. V was shortened by 2 bases and J by 0 bases, with 11 bases between the two germline ends. The CDR3 sequence: CASSLFPGLSYEQYF. The CDR3 coding sequence is TGTGCCAGCAGCTTATTTCCAGGACTCTCCTACGAGCAGTACTTC.

The chain recombines TRBV7-6 with TRBJ2-7; 8 bases are a match to TRBD2. In germline, CDR1 is SGHVS, CDR2 FNYEAQ. V gave up 5 bases and J gave up 2 bases; unmatched junction bases: 8. The CDR3 extends over 15 amino acids. CDR3 in DNA: TGTGCCAGCAGCCTAACAATAGCGGGACCCTACGAGCAGTACTTC. Residues: CASSLTIAGPYEQYF.

The chain has TRBV2 and TRBJ2-1; 13 bases fit TRBD2. The CDR3 is 16 amino acids. Germline assignment: CDR1 SNHLY and CDR2 FYNNEI. J lost 4 bases, V lost 7 bases, and 7 bases had no gene match. The DNA of the CDR3 is TGTGCCAGCATAGGACTAGCGGGGGTCAGATACAATGAGCAGTTCTTC. Amino acid sequence: CASIGLAGVRYNEQFF.

The chain joins TRBV19 to TRBJ1-5, with 7 positions matching TRBD1. V dropped 11 bases and J dropped 5; count of bases not matched to a gene: 12. The germline V gene encodes CDR1 LNHDA and CDR2 SQIVND (reference sequence). The CDR3 consists of 14 residues. The CDR3 is CASTTGWRDQPQHF. The CDR3 nucleotides read TGTGCCTCCACGACAGGGTGGAGGGATCAGCCCCAGCATTTT.

The V call is TRBV29-1, the J call TRBJ2-6; D gene ambiguous. This CDR3 spans 14 amino acids. V lost 2 bases and J 4 bases, leaving 9 bases between the germline ends. From germline, CDR1 is SQVTM and CDR2 ANQGSEA. The CDR3 coding sequence is TGCAGCGTTGAATCCCGGACGGGGGCCAACGTCCTGACTTTC. This sequence encodes CSVESRTGANVLTF.

V and J are TRBV7-3 and TRBJ2-3; TRBD1 agrees at 8 bases. J gave up 6 bases and V 5 bases, and 13 bases lay outside the gene matches. Germline-derived CDR1 and CDR2 are SGHTA and FQGTGA. The CDR3 is 16 amino acids. CDR3 in amino acids: CASSAPDRVYSDTQYF. CDR3 nucleotides: TGTGCCAGCAGCGCACCGGACAGGGTGTATTCGGATACGCAGTATTTT.

The rearrangement links TRBV28 to TRBJ2-6; D call uncertain. From germline, CDR1 is MDHEN and CDR2 SYDVKM. This CDR3 region has 14 residues. V was pared by 6 bases and J by 4 bases, with 10 bases between. The CDR3 loop reads CASSPLYGANVLTF. The CDR3 bases are TGTGCCAGCAGCCCCCTTTACGGGGCCAACGTCCTGACTTTC.